These 27 T cell receptor beta chains share one sample of origin, sequenced in a study of T cell changes during pregnancy in multiple sclerosis. Using immunoSEQ multiplex PCR, the repertoire was profiled, and TCRdb retains in-frame clones only, with some absent. Among 35,000 or so clones listed, approximately 90% were seen once. The material was CD4+ T cells from peripheral blood mononuclear cells, obtained after pregnancy. The receptors shown here come from a female donor in good health, enrolled as a control in a pregnancy study.

The chain has TRBV11-2 and TRBJ2-5; D may be TRBD2 (6 bases). CDR3 length equals 18 residues. CDR1 is SGHAT and CDR2 is FQNNGV in the germline V gene. V lost 5 bases, J lost 4 bases, and 26 bases lay in between. The CDR3 DNA reads as TGTGCCAGCAGCCCGCCGCGGCTGCGGGCGGGACTGGGAGAGACCCAGTACTTC. Amino acid sequence: CASSPPRLRAGLGETQYF.

The CDR3 DNA sequence: TGTGCCAGCAGCTTAGGGGACAGGGCGAGGGATACGCAGTATTTT. It is translated as CASSLGDRARDTQYF. V usage is TRBV7-9 and J usage is TRBJ2-3; 9 bases map to TRBD1. This CDR3 is built from 15 residues. V shed 1 base, J shed 6 bases, and the junction held 5 bases outside the gene matches. Germline CDR1 is SEHNR and CDR2 is FQNEAQ (reference sequence).

The sample holds a few counts of this clone. The J gene is TRBJ2-3, the V gene TRBV4-2, with TRBD2 matching over 11 bases. The trim removed 0 bases at V and 5 bases at J, leaving 7 bases unmatched. The CDR3 spans 17 residues. Germline assignment: CDR1 LGHNA and CDR2 YNFKEQ. The CDR3 DNA reads as TGTGCCAGCAGCCAAGAAGGTAGCGGGGGGGCCAAAGATACGCAGTATTTT. It is translated as CASSQEGSGGAKDTQYF.

The genes are TRBV21-1 and TRBJ2-7; the D call TRBD2 from the table was never checked on the DNA. TRBV21-1 is recorded as a pseudogene. CDR3 size: 15 residues. CDR3: CASSKGGLTPYEQYF. The DNA for the CDR3 is TGTGCCAGCAGCAAAGGAGGACTAACACCCTACGAGCAGTACTTC.

The gene calls are TRBV6-1 and TRBJ1-1; D gene uncertain. Germline loops: CDR1 MNHNS, CDR2 SASEGT. Trimming shortened V by 6 bases and J by 8 bases, and 13 bases separated the two germline ends. The CDR3 is made up of 12 amino acids. CDR3 protein: CASRTLIQEAFF. Here the CDR3 DNA reads TGTGCCAGCAGAACGTTGATACAAGAAGCTTTCTTT.

The rearrangement links TRBV18 to TRBJ2-7; 10 bases align to TRBD1. This CDR3 has 14 amino acids. CDR1 is KGHSH, CDR2 LQKENI, per germline. V lost 7 bases, J lost 1 base, and 4 bases stayed unmatched. This CDR3 reads CASCPGQGSYEQYF. Here the CDR3 DNA reads TGTGCCAGCTGCCCGGGACAGGGGTCCTACGAGCAGTACTTC.

The chain recombines TRBV5-1 with TRBJ2-1; 12 bases fit TRBD2. This CDR3 is 15 amino acids long. The junction had 1 base not matched to a gene; V was cut back by 2 bases and J by 4 bases. Per the germline V gene, CDR1 is SGHRS and CDR2 is YFSETQ. CDR3 nucleotides: TGCGCCAGCAGCTTCGGGACTAGCGGGTACAATGAGCAGTTCTTC. Residues: CASSFGTSGYNEQFF.

This chain uses TRBV19 with TRBJ2-2; TRBD1 matches at 9 bases. Germline V gene data show CDR1 as LNHDA and CDR2 as SQIVND (reference sequence). Losses at the gene ends were 4 bases for V and 1 base for J; bases not matched to a gene: 4. CDR3 length equals 16 residues. CDR3 sequence (DNA): TGTGCCAGTAGTAAAACAGGGGGCTGGAACACCGGGGAGCTGTTTTTT. Its protein product is CASSKTGGWNTGELFF.

The J gene is TRBJ1-2, the V gene TRBV6-6; D may be TRBD1 (6 bases). Trimming removed 7 bases at V and 4 bases at J, with 13 bases between. This CDR3 has 13 amino acids. CDR1 is MNHNY and CDR2 is SVGAGI in the germline V gene (reference sequence). The CDR3 here is CASKPQGGYGYTF. For the CDR3, the DNA is TGTGCCAGCAAGCCCCAAGGGGGCTATGGCTACACCTTC.

The chain combines TRBV5-1 with TRBJ2-5; the D gene is possibly TRBD2 (5 bases). Trimming pared 0 bases from V and 3 bases from J, leaving 12 bases between. This CDR3 region has 15 residues. Germline lookup yields CDR1 SGHRS and CDR2 YFSETQ. CDR3 protein: CASSLVVGVEETQYF. The CDR3 DNA reads as TGCGCCAGCAGCTTGGTTGTGGGAGTCGAAGAGACCCAGTACTTC.

The V call is TRBV27, the J call TRBJ1-2; TRBD1 matches 9 bases. V lost 8 bases and J lost 1; bases outside the gene matches: 17. CDR3 length: 18 residues. Germline V lookup: CDR1 MNHEY, CDR2 SMNVEV (reference sequence). The CDR3: CASASWGGTGTFNYGYTF. Here the CDR3 DNA reads TGTGCCAGCGCCTCTTGGGGGGGGACAGGGACCTTTAACTATGGCTACACCTTC.

This rearrangement joins TRBV10-2 to TRBJ1-6, with D possibly TRBD1 on 6 matching bases. This CDR3 is built from 14 residues. Germline loops: CDR1 WSHSY, CDR2 SAAADI. Trimming removed 8 bases at V and 10 bases at J, with 18 bases between. CDR3 in DNA: TGCGCCAGCGGATTCAGGGGAGAAGAATCACCCCTCCACTTT. This sequence encodes CASGFRGEESPLHF.

A remark on this clone: At one of its ends the junction is not consistent with the germline gene, which may arise from a read error. This chain links TRBV6-6 with TRBJ2-7; possible D gene TRBD2, 6 bases. The CDR3 has 13 residues. Germline CDR1 reads MNHNY; CDR2 reads SVGAGI (reference sequence). The CDR3 DNA follows: TGTGCCAGCAGTTCCCGGGACTCCCACGAGCAGTACTTC. Residues: CASSSRDSHEQYF.

J is TRBJ1-2 and V is TRBV6-5, with D unclear. This CDR3 spans 15 amino acids. Trimming stripped 0 bases from V and 4 bases from J, with 12 bases between. CDR1 is MNHEY and CDR2 is SVGAGI in the germline V gene. The CDR3 DNA follows: TGTGCCAGCAGTTACTCGAGCGGGCTCTCCTATGGCTACACCTTC. Its protein is CASSYSSGLSYGYTF.

The V and J genes are TRBV19 and TRBJ2-7; D perhaps matches TRBD1 (6 bases). In germline, CDR1 is LNHDA, CDR2 SQIVND (reference sequence). The CDR3 loop spans 13 amino acids. With 0 bases removed from V and 6 bases from J, the gap between germline ends came to 9 bases. The CDR3 DNA follows: TGTGCCAGTAGTATAGATTACAGGGCCGAGCAGTACTTC. Translating it yields CASSIDYRAEQYF.

The rearrangement joins TRBV7-2 to TRBJ1-4; possibly TRBD1 for D (6 bases). Germline lookup yields CDR1 SGHTA and CDR2 FQGNSA. V lost 6 bases and J lost 9, with 14 bases in between. This CDR3 has 13 residues. CDR3 DNA sequence: TGTGCCAGCAGGGCGACAGGCGGGCAAAAACTGTTTTTT. Its protein is CASRATGGQKLFF.

V is TRBV4-2 and J is TRBJ2-7; 12 bases are a match to TRBD1. The CDR3 sequence is 17 residues long. Trimming took 5 bases from V and 5 from J; bases not matched to a gene: 13. From germline, CDR1 is LGHNA and CDR2 YNFKEQ. Here the CDR3 reads CASSYTGRGQGADEQYF. DNA of the CDR3: TGTGCCAGCAGCTATACCGGACGGGGACAGGGGGCCGACGAGCAGTACTTC.

The table lists this clone with a count of one. The chain joins TRBV4-3 to TRBJ1-5; TRBD1 is a possible D gene (6 bases). Germline values: CDR1 LGHNA, CDR2 YSLEER. The CDR3 contains 14 residues. V was shortened by 0 bases and J by 8 bases, with 11 bases between the two germline ends. The CDR3 sequence is CASSQDRGWEPQHF. The CDR3 nucleotides are TGCGCCAGCAGCCAAGATAGGGGGTGGGAGCCCCAGCATTTT.

The chain is built from TRBV19 and TRBJ1-5, with 9 bases matching TRBD1. Per the germline V gene, CDR1 is LNHDA and CDR2 is SQIVND (reference sequence). The CDR3 is made up of 18 amino acids. V shed 7 bases, J shed 2 bases, and the junction held 15 bases outside the gene matches. CDR3 residues: CASILRGQGPGGNQPQHF. CDR3 bases: TGTGCCAGTATTCTTCGAGGACAGGGGCCAGGGGGCAATCAGCCCCAGCATTTT.

This clone was found once. The chain employs TRBV2 and TRBJ2-1; 8 bases agree with TRBD2. Germline V gives CDR1 SNHLY, CDR2 FYNNEI. V shed 7 bases and J 8 bases; nucleotides not matched to a gene: 16. The CDR3 length is 16 residues. CDR3 sequence reads: CASKRIGTSTVDEQFF. For the CDR3, the DNA is TGTGCCAGCAAACGGATCGGGACTAGTACCGTAGATGAGCAGTTCTTC.

The J gene is TRBJ2-7, the V gene TRBV28; tentative D call: TRBD1 (6 bases). The CDR3 is made up of 15 amino acids. The V gene lost 5 bases and the J gene lost 1 base, with 15 bases spanning the gap. Germline-derived CDR1 and CDR2 are MDHEN and SYDVKM. The CDR3 DNA is TGTGCCAGCAGTCCAACAGGGCCAGGGTCCTACGAGCAGTACTTC. Its protein product is CASSPTGPGSYEQYF.

The rearrangement links TRBV12-5 to TRBJ1-3; no definite D call. The germline V gene encodes CDR1 LGHNT and CDR2 FRNRAP. The CDR3 is 16 amino acids. The germline V and J ends were trimmed by 7 bases and 2 bases, with 18 bases remaining between them. CDR3 in DNA: TGTGCTAGTGCCACAACGCCCCGGGGAACTGGAAACACCATATATTTT. Translated, it gives CASATTPRGTGNTIYF.

The genes are TRBV29-1 and TRBJ2-7, with 7 positions matching TRBD2. The V segment lost 8 bases and the J segment 8 bases; nucleotides outside the gene matches: 9. The CDR3 sequence is 11 residues long. Germline assignment: CDR1 SQVTM and CDR2 ANQGSEA. CDR3 sequence reads: CSITGAGKQYF. CDR3 DNA: TGCAGCATTACCGGAGCGGGAAAGCAGTACTTC.

This clone has a single count. The chain combines TRBV28 with TRBJ2-6; 11 bases align to TRBD1. Trimming removed 3 bases from V and 4 bases from J; junction bases left unmatched: 8. The CDR3 contains 18 residues. Germline assignment: CDR1 MDHEN and CDR2 SYDVKM. The CDR3: CASSFWTGGSAGANVLTF. The CDR3 DNA sequence: TGTGCCAGCAGTTTTTGGACAGGGGGCAGTGCGGGGGCCAACGTCCTGACTTTC.

The chain carries TRBV6-4 and TRBJ2-1; 7 bases map to TRBD1. From germline, CDR1 is MRHNA and CDR2 SNTAGT. The CDR3 has 15 residues. V was clipped by 6 bases and J by 9 bases; unmatched bases: 14. The CDR3 region has the DNA TGTGCCAGCAGCGGTGGGACAGACACTACGAGTGAGCAGTTCTTC. Encoded protein: CASSGGTDTTSEQFF.

V is TRBV6-6 and J is TRBJ1-5; D uncertain. Trimming shortened V by 4 bases and J by 0 bases, and 7 bases separated the two germline ends. The V gene's germline CDR1 is MNHNY and CDR2 SVGAGI (reference sequence). The CDR3 runs 14 residues. CDR3 bases: TGTGCCAGCAGTTCCTTTCCTAGCAATCAGCCCCAGCATTTT. Translation gives CASSSFPSNQPQHF.

The chain has TRBV10-3 and TRBJ1-5; tentative D call: TRBD1 (5 bases). The CDR3 runs to 16 residues. Germline V gene data show CDR1 as ENHRY and CDR2 as SYGVKD. The V end was cut by 0 bases, the J end by 6 bases, with 15 bases between. The CDR3 region is CAISESIVRQLQPQHF. The DNA for the CDR3 is TGTGCCATCAGTGAGTCGATTGTTCGACAGCTTCAGCCCCAGCATTTT.